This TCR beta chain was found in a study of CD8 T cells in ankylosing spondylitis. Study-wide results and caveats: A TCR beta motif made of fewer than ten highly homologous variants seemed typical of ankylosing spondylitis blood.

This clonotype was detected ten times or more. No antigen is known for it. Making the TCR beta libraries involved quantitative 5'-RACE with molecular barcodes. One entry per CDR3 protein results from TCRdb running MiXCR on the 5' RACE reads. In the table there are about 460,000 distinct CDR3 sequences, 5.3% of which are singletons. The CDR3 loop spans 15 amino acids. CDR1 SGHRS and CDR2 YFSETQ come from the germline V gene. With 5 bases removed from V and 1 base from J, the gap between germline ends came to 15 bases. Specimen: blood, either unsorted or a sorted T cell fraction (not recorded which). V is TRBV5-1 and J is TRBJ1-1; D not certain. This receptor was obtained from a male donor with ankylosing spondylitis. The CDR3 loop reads CASRRAPFANTEAFF. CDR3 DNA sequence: TGCGCCAGCAGACGGGCTCCCTTTGCGAACACTGAAGCTTTCTTT.